These 25 T cell receptor beta chains were sequenced from one sample in a study of beta chain features in type 1 diabetes. Sequencing targeted expressed TCRB transcripts, as all isolated RNA had been reverse transcribed. Profiled with immunoSEQ multiplex PCR; TCRdb holds only in-frame clones, not every one. This table holds 400,000 to 500,000 clones, about 15% found once. Sequenced: naive CD4+ T cells from blood. The receptors were sampled from a man in his thirties or forties in good health.

J is TRBJ1-2 and V is TRBV2; perhaps TRBD1 as D (6 bases). Trimming pared 10 bases from V and 4 bases from J, leaving 13 bases between. There are 12 residues in the CDR3. In germline, CDR1 is SNHLY, CDR2 FYNNEI. The CDR3 DNA follows: TGTGCCATCCACCGGACAGTCTATGGCTACACCTTC. Translated: CAIHRTVYGYTF.

The chain employs TRBV6-5 and TRBJ2-1; D unclear. The CDR3 loop spans 15 amino acids. The germline V and J ends were trimmed by 3 bases and 7 bases, with 16 bases remaining between them. CDR1 is MNHEY and CDR2 is SVGAGI in the germline V gene. The DNA for the CDR3 is TGTGCCAGCAGTTATGAAGGGATCAGCTTAAATGAGCAGTTCTTC. Its protein product is CASSYEGISLNEQFF.

The genes are TRBV6-5 and TRBJ2-1; 8 positions agree with TRBD1. Germline lookup yields CDR1 MNHEY and CDR2 SVGAGI. V dropped 6 bases and J dropped 5; count of bases not matched to a gene: 3. The CDR3 consists of 13 residues. For the CDR3, the DNA is TGTGCCAGCAGGAGGACAGGGAACAATGAGCAGTTCTTC. Translated, it gives CASRRTGNNEQFF.

This clone has only a few counts. The rearrangement joins TRBV4-3 to TRBJ1-6; D gene uncertain. This CDR3 is built from 16 residues. Looked up from germline, CDR1 is LGHNA and CDR2 is YSLEER. The V and J ends lost 0 bases and 5 bases respectively, with 11 bases between them. The CDR3 nucleotides read TGCGCCAGCAGCCAAGATCGGACTTTGGATAATTCACCCCTCCACTTT. Translation gives CASSQDRTLDNSPLHF.

This clone was counted only a few times. This rearrangement joins TRBV20-1 to TRBJ2-3; 9 bases map to TRBD2. The CDR3 runs to 11 residues. Trimming took 5 bases from V and 7 from J; bases not matched to a gene: 1. Germline V CDR1 and CDR2: DFQATT, SNEGSKA (reference sequence). The CDR3 DNA is TGCAGTGCTGGGACTAGCCATACGCAGTATTTT. Amino acids: CSAGTSHTQYF.

The chain combines TRBV4-3 with TRBJ1-6; 7 bases line up with TRBD1. The CDR3 is 14 residues long. From germline, CDR1 is LGHNA and CDR2 YSLEER. V lost 0 bases and J lost 9; bases outside the gene matches: 2. The CDR3 nucleotides are TGCGCCAGCAGCCAAGAAGACAGGGCTTCACCCCTCCACTTT. As protein: CASSQEDRASPLHF.

The chain uses TRBV7-2 and TRBJ2-7, with 8 bases lining up with TRBD1. CDR3 size: 16 residues. Germline CDR1 SGHTA, CDR2 FQGNSA. V shed 4 bases and J 0 bases; nucleotides not matched to a gene: 8. The CDR3 loop reads CASSSPGGHSSYEQYF. The CDR3 bases are TGTGCCAGCAGCTCACCAGGGGGCCATAGCTCCTACGAGCAGTACTTC.

This rearrangement joins TRBV12-5 to TRBJ2-5, with D maybe TRBD2 (6 bases). Germline V lookup: CDR1 LGHNT, CDR2 FRNRAP. The CDR3 consists of 11 residues. Trimming cost V 6 bases and J 10 bases, with 12 bases left between them. CDR3 in amino acids: CASGPWGDQYF. In nucleotides, the CDR3 is TGTGCTAGTGGCCCGTGGGGGGACCAGTACTTC.

This clone came up a few times. V usage is TRBV5-1 and J usage is TRBJ2-1; 7 positions agree with TRBD2. In germline, CDR1 is SGHRS, CDR2 YFSETQ. CDR3 length: 15 residues. The V and J ends lost 2 bases and 0 bases, in that order; junction bases with no gene match: 2. The DNA for the CDR3 is TGCGCCAGCAGCTTCGGCGGGAGCTCCTACAATGAGCAGTTCTTC. This gives the protein CASSFGGSSYNEQFF. The variable domain in full, with the rest retrieved from reference TRBV5-1 and TRBJ2-1, is KAGVTQTPRYLIKTRGQQVTLSCSPISGHRSVSWYQQTPGQGLQFLFEYFSETQRNKGNFPGRFSGRQFSNSRSEMNVSTLELGDSALYLCASSFGGSSYNEQFFGPGTRLTVL.

The CDR3 bases are TGTGCCAGCAGTTACGGGACAGGGGGCTTAGGCTACACCTTC. Residues: CASSYGTGGLGYTF. The chain combines TRBV6-5 with TRBJ1-2; 12 positions match TRBD1. Per the germline V gene, CDR1 is MNHEY and CDR2 is SVGAGI. CDR3 length: 14 residues. J was trimmed by 8 bases and V by 2 bases; bases with no gene match: 3.

The table lists this clone with a few counts. J is TRBJ2-7 and V is TRBV11-3; D is ambiguous. Trimming removed 2 bases from V and 4 bases from J, with 9 bases in between. Germline V CDR1 and CDR2: SGHNT, YENEEA. The CDR3 spans 13 residues. The CDR3, as DNA: TGTGCCAGCAGCTTATTTACGGGTTACGAGCAGTACGTC. This encodes CASSLFTGYEQYV.

V gene TRBV7-8 combines with J gene TRBJ2-1, with TRBD2 matching over 7 bases. This CDR3 contains 15 residues. Germline CDR1 reads SGHVS; CDR2 reads FQNEAQ. Trimming at V came to 1 base and at J to 5 bases, leaving 5 bases not matched to a gene. The chain's CDR3 is CASSLGRTRNNEQFF. The CDR3 DNA follows: TGTGCCAGCAGCTTAGGGCGGACTAGAAACAATGAGCAGTTCTTC.

The CDR3 reads CASSQGQGDQPQHF. CDR3 nucleotide sequence: TGTGCCAGCAGCCAAGGGCAGGGGGATCAGCCCCAGCATTTT. The chain joins TRBV4-2 to TRBJ1-5, with 7 nucleotides matching TRBD1. This CDR3 spans 14 amino acids. V gave up 1 base and J gave up 5 bases; unmatched junction bases: 2. Looked up from germline, CDR1 is LGHNA and CDR2 is YNFKEQ.

Here the CDR3 DNA reads TGTGCCAGCAGTGAACTGGCCAGCGGGGGCTACAATGAGCAGTTCTTC. It is translated as CASSELASGGYNEQFF. The V gene is TRBV25-1, the J gene TRBJ2-1; TRBD2 matches at 8 bases. Trimming at V came to 2 bases and at J to 3 bases, leaving 6 bases not matched to a gene. CDR1 and CDR2 from the germline V gene are MGHDK and SYGVNS. The CDR3 loop spans 16 amino acids.

V is TRBV7-8 and J is TRBJ1-3; no definite D call. This CDR3 is built from 15 residues. Trimming removed 3 bases from V and 0 bases from J, with 9 bases in between. Germline assignment: CDR1 SGHVS and CDR2 FQNEAQ. In DNA, the CDR3 is TGTGCCAGCAGCTTGAGGGAAAGCTCTGGAAACACCATATATTTT. Protein product: CASSLRESSGNTIYF.

CDR3 sequence: CASSPLGEGYTF. The CDR3 nucleotides are TGTGCCAGCTCACCCCTCGGGGAGGGCTACACCTTC. V usage is TRBV18 and J usage is TRBJ1-2; D is unresolved. V lost 3 bases, J lost 8 bases, and 10 bases lay in between. The length of the CDR3 is 12 residues. Germline V CDR1 and CDR2: KGHSH, LQKENI. Filled out from reference TRBV18 and TRBJ1-2, the complete variable domain reads NAGVMQNPRHLVRRRGQEARLRCSPMKGHSHVYWYRQLPEEGLKFMVYLQKENIIDESGMPKERFSAEFPKEGPSILRIQQVVRGDSAAYFCASSPLGEGYTFGSGTRLTVV.

The chain combines TRBV2 with TRBJ2-6, with D hard to call. The ends were cut back, 7 bases at V and 0 bases at J, with 10 bases in the middle. The CDR3 runs 15 residues. In germline, CDR1 is SNHLY, CDR2 FYNNEI. The CDR3 sequence is CASTLGFSGANVLTF. The DNA for the CDR3 is TGTGCCAGCACGCTAGGTTTCTCTGGGGCCAACGTCCTGACTTTC.

This clone was seen more than once but under ten times. Other DNA sequences from this sample encode an identical CDR3 as well. This chain joins TRBV29-1 and TRBJ2-3; D gene ambiguous. CDR3 length: 12 residues. Germline CDR1 SQVTM, CDR2 ANQGSEA. The V end was cut by 1 base, the J end by 0 bases, with 2 bases between. The DNA of the CDR3 is TGCAGCGTTGAAGGCAGCACAGATACGCAGTATTTT. Protein: CSVEGSTDTQYF.

This clone has a handful of counts. The chain uses TRBV25-1 and TRBJ1-3, with D unclear. Trimming removed 6 bases at V and 0 bases at J, with 9 bases between. Germline V lookup: CDR1 MGHDK, CDR2 SYGVNS. The CDR3 is 14 residues long. CDR3 DNA sequence: TGTGCCAGCAGCGCATGGGGCTCTGGAAACACCATATATTTT. Translating gives CASSAWGSGNTIYF.

This clone showed up many times. The V gene is TRBV29-1, the J gene TRBJ2-1; the D is unclear. The ends were cut back, 2 bases at V and 2 bases at J, with 7 bases in the middle. Germline-derived CDR1 and CDR2 are SQVTM and ANQGSEA. The length of the CDR3 is 13 residues. CDR3 region: CSVELGAYNEQFF. The CDR3 region has the DNA TGCAGCGTTGAACTAGGAGCCTACAATGAGCAGTTCTTC.

This chain links TRBV5-1 with TRBJ2-7; D not certain. Germline CDR1 reads SGHRS; CDR2 reads YFSETQ. V was cut by 4 bases and J by 6 bases, with 17 bases left in between. The CDR3 has 14 residues. DNA of the CDR3: TGCGCCAGCAGCCCGGGCTCCCGGCGCATCGAGCAGTACTTC. Translation gives CASSPGSRRIEQYF.

This clone was recorded a few times. The V and J genes are TRBV5-1 and TRBJ2-2; D gene unclear. V lost 0 bases and J 1 base, leaving 7 bases between the germline ends. The CDR3 length is 15 residues. CDR1 SGHRS and CDR2 YFSETQ come from the germline V gene. DNA of the CDR3: TGCGCCAGCAGCTTGGGACCGAGGAACACCGGGGAGCTGTTTTTT. Amino acids: CASSLGPRNTGELFF.

In this sample, this clone turned up a few times. The chain couples TRBV29-1 to TRBJ2-3; 10 positions match TRBD2. The CDR3 consists of 14 residues. The junction had 7 bases not matched to a gene; V was cut back by 8 bases and J by 2 bases. CDR1 is SQVTM and CDR2 is ANQGSEA in the germline V gene. The CDR3 sequence: CSIASGSVTDTQYF. CDR3 DNA sequence: TGCAGCATTGCTAGCGGGAGCGTCACAGATACGCAGTATTTT.

The CDR3 spells CASSSAGSDNEQFF. The CDR3 DNA follows: TGTGCCAGCAGTTCGGCCGGGTCGGACAATGAGCAGTTCTTC. The V and J genes are TRBV25-1 and TRBJ2-1; D unresolved. CDR1 is MGHDK, CDR2 SYGVNS, per germline. The CDR3 consists of 14 residues. Trimming pared 5 bases from V and 5 bases from J, leaving 13 bases between.

CDR3 in DNA: TGCGCCAGCAGCTTTGGACGGAACACTGAAGCTTTCTTT. This gives the protein CASSFGRNTEAFF. V and J are TRBV5-1 and TRBJ1-1; no firm D call. Trimming took 2 bases from V and 1 from J, leaving 6 bases between them. The germline V gene encodes CDR1 SGHRS and CDR2 YFSETQ. The CDR3 contains 13 residues.